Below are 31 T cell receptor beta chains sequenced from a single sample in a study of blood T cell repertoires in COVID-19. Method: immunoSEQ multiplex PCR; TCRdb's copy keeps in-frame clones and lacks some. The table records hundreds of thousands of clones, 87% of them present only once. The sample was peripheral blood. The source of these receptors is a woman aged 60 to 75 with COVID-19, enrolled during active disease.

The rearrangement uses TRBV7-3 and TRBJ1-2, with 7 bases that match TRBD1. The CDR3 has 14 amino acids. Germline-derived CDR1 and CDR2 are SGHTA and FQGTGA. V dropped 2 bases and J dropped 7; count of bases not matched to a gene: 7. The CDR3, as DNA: TGTGCCAGCAGCTTATACGACAGGGTCGGTGGCTACACCTTC. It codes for CASSLYDRVGGYTF.

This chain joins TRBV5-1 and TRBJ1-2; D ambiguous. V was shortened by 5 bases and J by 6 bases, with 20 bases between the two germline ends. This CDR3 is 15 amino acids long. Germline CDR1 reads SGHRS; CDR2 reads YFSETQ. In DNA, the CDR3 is TGCGCCAGCAGATTCCGGACGGCTCAAGCGGATGGCTACACCTTC. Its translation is CASRFRTAQADGYTF.

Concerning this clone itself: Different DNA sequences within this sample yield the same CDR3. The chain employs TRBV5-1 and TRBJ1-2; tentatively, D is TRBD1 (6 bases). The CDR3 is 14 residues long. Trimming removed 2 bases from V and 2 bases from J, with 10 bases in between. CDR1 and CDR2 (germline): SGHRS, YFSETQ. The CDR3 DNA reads TGCGCCAGCAGCTTACAGGGTCCGAACTATGGCTACACCTTC. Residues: CASSLQGPNYGYTF.

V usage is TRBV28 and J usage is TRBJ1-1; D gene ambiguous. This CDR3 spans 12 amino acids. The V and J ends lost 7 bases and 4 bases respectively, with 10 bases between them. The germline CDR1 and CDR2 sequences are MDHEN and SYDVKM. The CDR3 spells CASTESGTEAFF. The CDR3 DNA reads TGTGCCAGCACAGAAAGCGGCACTGAAGCTTTCTTT.

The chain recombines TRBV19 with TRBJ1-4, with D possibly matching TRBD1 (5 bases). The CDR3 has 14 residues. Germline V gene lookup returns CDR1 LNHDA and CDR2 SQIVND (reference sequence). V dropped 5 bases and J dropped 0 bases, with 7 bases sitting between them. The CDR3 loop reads CASSLQATNEKLFF. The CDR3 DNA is TGTGCCAGTAGTTTACAGGCAACTAATGAAAAACTGTTTTTT.

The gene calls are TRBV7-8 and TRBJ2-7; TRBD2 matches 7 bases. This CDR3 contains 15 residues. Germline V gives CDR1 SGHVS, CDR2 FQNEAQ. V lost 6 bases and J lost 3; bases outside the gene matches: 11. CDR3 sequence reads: CASSMGGGLGYEQYF. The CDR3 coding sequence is TGTGCCAGCAGTATGGGGGGGGGACTTGGCTACGAGCAGTACTTC.

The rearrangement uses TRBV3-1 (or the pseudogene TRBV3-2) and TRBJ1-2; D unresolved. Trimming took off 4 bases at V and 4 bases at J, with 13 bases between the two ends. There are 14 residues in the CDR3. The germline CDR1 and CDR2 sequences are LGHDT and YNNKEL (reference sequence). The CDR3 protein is CASSLYGVSYGYTF. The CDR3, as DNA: TGTGCCAGCAGCCTCTACGGGGTCAGCTATGGCTACACCTTC.

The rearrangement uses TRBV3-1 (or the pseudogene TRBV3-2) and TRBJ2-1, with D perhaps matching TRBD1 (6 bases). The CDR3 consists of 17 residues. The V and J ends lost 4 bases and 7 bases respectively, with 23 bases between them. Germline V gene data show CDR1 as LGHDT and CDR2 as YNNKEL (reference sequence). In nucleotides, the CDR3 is TGTGCCAGCAGCCGTAATACCCCGGGACATGTTGCGAATGAGCAGTTCTTC. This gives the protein CASSRNTPGHVANEQFF.

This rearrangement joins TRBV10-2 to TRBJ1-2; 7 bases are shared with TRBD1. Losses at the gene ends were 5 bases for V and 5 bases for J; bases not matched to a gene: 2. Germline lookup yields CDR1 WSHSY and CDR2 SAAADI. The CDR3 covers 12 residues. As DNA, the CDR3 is TGCGCCAGCAGTTTACAGGGGTATGGCTACACCTTC. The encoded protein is CASSLQGYGYTF.

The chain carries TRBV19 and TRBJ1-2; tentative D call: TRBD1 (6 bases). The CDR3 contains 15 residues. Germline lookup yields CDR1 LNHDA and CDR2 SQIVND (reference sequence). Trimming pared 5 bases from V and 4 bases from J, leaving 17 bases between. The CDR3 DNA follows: TGTGCCAGTAGTCCCCAACAGGGTGCGGGCTATGGCTACACCTTC. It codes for CASSPQQGAGYGYTF.

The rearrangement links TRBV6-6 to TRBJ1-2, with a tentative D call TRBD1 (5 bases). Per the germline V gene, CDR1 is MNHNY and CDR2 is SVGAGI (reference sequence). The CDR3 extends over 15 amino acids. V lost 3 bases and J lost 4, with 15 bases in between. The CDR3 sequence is CASSYKVPGGYGYTF. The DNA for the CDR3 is TGTGCCAGCAGTTATAAGGTTCCCGGGGGCTATGGCTACACCTTC.

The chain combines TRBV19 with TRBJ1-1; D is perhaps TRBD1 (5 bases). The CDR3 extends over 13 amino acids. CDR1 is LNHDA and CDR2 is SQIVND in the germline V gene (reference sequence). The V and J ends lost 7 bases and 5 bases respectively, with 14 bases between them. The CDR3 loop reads CASMPRDRTEAFF. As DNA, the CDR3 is TGTGCCAGTATGCCGCGGGACCGGACTGAAGCTTTCTTT.

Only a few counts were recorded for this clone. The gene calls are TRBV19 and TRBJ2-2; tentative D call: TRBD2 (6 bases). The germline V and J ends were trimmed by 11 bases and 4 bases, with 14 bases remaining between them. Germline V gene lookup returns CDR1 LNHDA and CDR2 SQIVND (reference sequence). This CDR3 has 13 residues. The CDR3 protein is CAGSGEGTGELFF. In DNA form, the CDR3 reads TGTGCCGGGTCGGGAGAAGGCACCGGGGAGCTGTTTTTT.

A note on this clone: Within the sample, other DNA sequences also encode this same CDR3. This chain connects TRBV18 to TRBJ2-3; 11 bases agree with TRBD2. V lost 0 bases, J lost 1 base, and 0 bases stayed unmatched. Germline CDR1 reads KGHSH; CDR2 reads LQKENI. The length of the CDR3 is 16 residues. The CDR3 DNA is TGTGCCAGCTCACCACCGGGACTAGCGGGCACAGATACGCAGTATTTT. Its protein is CASSPPGLAGTDTQYF.

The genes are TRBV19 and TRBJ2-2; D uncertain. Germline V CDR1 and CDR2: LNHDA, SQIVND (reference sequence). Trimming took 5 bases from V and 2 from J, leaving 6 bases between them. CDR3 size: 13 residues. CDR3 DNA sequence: TGTGCCAGTAGTTCCGTCAACACCGGGGAGCTGTTTTTT. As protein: CASSSVNTGELFF.

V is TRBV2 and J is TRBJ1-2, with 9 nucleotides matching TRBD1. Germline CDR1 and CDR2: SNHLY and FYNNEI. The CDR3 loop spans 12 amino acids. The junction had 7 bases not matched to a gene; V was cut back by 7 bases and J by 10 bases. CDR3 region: CASNLGTGIYTF. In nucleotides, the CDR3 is TGTGCCAGCAACCTAGGGACAGGGATCTACACCTTC.

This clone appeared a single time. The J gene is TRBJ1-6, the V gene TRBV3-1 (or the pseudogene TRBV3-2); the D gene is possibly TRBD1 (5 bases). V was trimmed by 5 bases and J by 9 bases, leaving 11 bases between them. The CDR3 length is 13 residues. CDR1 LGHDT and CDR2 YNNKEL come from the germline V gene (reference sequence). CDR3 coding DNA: TGTGCCAGCAGCACCTCGGGGGGTTCACCCCTCCACTTT. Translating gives CASSTSGGSPLHF.

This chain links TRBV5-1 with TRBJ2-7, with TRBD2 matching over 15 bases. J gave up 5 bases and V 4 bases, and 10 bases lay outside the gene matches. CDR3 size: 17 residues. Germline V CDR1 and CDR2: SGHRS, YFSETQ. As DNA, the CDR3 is TGCGCCAGCAGCCGAACAGGACTAGCGGGGGGGCTTAACGAGCAGTACTTC. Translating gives CASSRTGLAGGLNEQYF.

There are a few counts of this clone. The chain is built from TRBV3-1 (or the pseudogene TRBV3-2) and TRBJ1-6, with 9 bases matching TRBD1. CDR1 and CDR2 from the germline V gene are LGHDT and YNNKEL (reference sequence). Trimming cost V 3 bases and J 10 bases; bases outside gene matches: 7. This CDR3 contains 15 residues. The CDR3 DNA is TGTGCCAGCAGCCACGGACAGGGGTTTCGGTCACCCCTCCACTTT. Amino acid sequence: CASSHGQGFRSPLHF.

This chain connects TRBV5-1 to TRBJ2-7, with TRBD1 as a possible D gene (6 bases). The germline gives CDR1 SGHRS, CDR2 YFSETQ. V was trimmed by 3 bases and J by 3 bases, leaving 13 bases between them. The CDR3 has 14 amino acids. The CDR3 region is CASSSRDNFYEQYF. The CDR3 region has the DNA TGCGCCAGCAGCTCGAGGGACAACTTCTACGAGCAGTACTTC.

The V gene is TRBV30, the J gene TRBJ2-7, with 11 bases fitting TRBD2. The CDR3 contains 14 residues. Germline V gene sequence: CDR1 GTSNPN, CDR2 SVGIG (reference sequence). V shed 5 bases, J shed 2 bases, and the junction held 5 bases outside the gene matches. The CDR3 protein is CAWSRSGGAYEQYF. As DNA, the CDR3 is TGTGCCTGGTCTCGTAGCGGGGGGGCCTACGAGCAGTACTTC.

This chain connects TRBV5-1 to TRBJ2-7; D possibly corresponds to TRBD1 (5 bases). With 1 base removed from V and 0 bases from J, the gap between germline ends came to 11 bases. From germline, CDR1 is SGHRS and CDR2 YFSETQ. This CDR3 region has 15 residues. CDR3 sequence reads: CASSLWGQSSYEQYF. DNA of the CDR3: TGCGCCAGCAGCTTGTGGGGCCAGAGCTCCTACGAGCAGTACTTC. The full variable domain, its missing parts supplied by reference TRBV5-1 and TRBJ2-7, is KAGVTQTPRYLIKTRGQQVTLSCSPISGHRSVSWYQQTPGQGLQFLFEYFSETQRNKGNFPGRFSGRQFSNSRSEMNVSTLELGDSALYLCASSLWGQSSYEQYFGPGTRLTVT.

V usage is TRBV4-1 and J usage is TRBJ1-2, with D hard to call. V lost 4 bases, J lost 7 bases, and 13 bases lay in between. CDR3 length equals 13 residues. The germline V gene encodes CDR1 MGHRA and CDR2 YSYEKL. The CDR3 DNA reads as TGCGCCAGCAGCCCCCTTACCGGAGGTGGCTACACCTTC. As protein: CASSPLTGGGYTF.

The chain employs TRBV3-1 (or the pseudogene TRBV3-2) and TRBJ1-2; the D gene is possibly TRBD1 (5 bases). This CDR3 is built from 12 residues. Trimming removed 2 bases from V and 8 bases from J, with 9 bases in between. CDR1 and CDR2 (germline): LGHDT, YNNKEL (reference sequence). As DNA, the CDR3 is TGTGCCAGCAGCCAATTGGACACCGGCTACACCTTC. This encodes CASSQLDTGYTF.

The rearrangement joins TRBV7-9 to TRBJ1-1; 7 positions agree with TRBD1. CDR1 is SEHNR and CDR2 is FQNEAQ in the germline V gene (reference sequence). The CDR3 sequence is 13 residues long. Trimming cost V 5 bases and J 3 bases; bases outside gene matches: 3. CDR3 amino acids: CASSRGTDTEAFF. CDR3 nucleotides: TGTGCCAGCAGCCGAGGGACAGACACTGAAGCTTTCTTT.

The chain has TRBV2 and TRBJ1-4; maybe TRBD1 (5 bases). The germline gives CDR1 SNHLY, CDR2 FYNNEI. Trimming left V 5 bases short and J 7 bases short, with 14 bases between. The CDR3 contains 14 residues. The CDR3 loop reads CASSKRVGGEKLFF. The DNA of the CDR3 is TGTGCCAGCAGTAAGAGGGTGGGGGGTGAAAAACTGTTTTTT.

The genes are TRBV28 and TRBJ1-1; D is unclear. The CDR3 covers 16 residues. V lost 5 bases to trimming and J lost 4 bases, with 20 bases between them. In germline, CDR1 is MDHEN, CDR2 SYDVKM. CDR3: CASSPRGVRGSTEAFF. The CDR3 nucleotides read TGTGCCAGCAGTCCACGCGGGGTCCGAGGTAGCACTGAAGCTTTCTTT.

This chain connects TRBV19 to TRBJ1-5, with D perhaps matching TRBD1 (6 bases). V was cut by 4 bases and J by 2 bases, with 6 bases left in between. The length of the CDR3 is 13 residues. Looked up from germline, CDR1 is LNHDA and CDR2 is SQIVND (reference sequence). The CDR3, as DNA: TGTGCCAGTAGTAACAGGGGCAATCAGCCCCAGCATTTT. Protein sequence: CASSNRGNQPQHF.

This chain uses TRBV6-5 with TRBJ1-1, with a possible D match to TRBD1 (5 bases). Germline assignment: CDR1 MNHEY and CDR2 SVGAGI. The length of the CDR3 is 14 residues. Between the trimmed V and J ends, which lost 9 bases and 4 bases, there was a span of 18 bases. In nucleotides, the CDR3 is TGTGCCAGTTCTTCCGACAGTAGGATCACTGAAGCTTTCTTT. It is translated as CASSSDSRITEAFF.

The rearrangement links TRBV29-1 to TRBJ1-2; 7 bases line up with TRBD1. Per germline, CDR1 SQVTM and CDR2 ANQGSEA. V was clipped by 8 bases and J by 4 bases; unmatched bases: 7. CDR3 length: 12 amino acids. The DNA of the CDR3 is TGCAGCTCGAGACAGGGCGGCTATGGCTACACCTTC. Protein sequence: CSSRQGGYGYTF.

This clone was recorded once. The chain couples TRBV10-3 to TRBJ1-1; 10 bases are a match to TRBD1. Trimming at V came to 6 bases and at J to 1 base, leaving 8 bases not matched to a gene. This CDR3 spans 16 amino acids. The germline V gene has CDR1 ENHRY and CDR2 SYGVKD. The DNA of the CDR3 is TGTGCCATCAGGACCGGGACAGGGGTTGGGAACACTGAAGCTTTCTTT. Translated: CAIRTGTGVGNTEAFF.